This T cell receptor beta chain appears in the sequencing data of a study of early T cells in non-severe SARS-CoV-2 infection. Overall study: Sequencing of bulk RNA from unsorted whole blood was done, without chain pairing. Points from the study as a whole: Missing private and CD4 specificities, VDJdb matching favored anti-spike CD8 responses.

This clonotype was seen at least ten times. Its matching antigen is unknown. In the library, individual cDNA molecules carried attached unique molecular identifiers. Using its own MiXCR run on the 5' RACE reads, TCRdb lists one record per CDR3 protein. The sample holds 70,000 to 85,000 distinct CDR3 sequences, roughly an eighth seen once. Source material: whole blood. The sequence came from an adult who was a healthcare worker with PCR-confirmed SARS-CoV-2 infection or an uninfected control (not recorded which).

CDR3 in DNA: TGTGCCAGCAGCCGCGAGGGAGACTCCTACAATGAGCAGTTCTTC. Translated: CASSREGDSYNEQFF. The rearrangement links TRBV5-5 to TRBJ2-1; D may be TRBD2 (5 bases). CDR3 length equals 15 residues. Per germline, CDR1 SGHKS and CDR2 YYEKEE (reference sequence). The ends were cut back, 4 bases at V and 0 bases at J, with 11 bases in the middle. Full variable domain (outside the CDR3, taken from reference TRBV5-5 and TRBJ2-1): DAGVTQSPTHLIKTRGQQVTLRCSPISGHKSVSWYQQVLGQGPQFIFQYYEKEERGRGNFPDRFSARQFPNYSSELNVNALLLGDSALYLCASSREGDSYNEQFFGPGTRLTVL.